This T cell receptor beta chain appears in the sequencing data of a study of shared clonotypes between healthy human individuals. The table lists this clone with a count of one. There are 19 residues in the CDR3. V shed 5 bases, J shed 4 bases, and the junction held 20 bases outside the gene matches. Germline CDR1 SGDLS, CDR2 YYNGEE. Selected positively for CCR7 and CD45RO-negative, naive CD8 cells excluded terminally differentiated effector memory CD45RA+ cells. TCRdb's copy holds only in-frame clones and misses some; the assay was immunoSEQ multiplex PCR. The table has just over 2,000,000 clones, just under 95% seen once.

V and J are TRBV9 and TRBJ1-5; 8 nucleotides match TRBD1. What was sequenced was naive CD8+ T cells sorted from blood. This TCR was sampled from a man in his late teens or twenties in good health. The CDR3 DNA reads as TGTGCCAGCAGGAAGGAAGGCGGGACAGGCTTTGATTTTAATCAGCCCCAGCATTTT. This encodes CASRKEGGTGFDFNQPQHF.